Below, 22 T cell receptor beta chains from the same sample are listed, as sequenced in a study of T cell responses to AZD1222 COVID-19 vaccine. Assay: immunoSEQ multiplex PCR; the TCRdb copy retains only in-frame clones and omits some. This table holds some 150,000 clones, just over 90% found once. The specimen comprised peripheral blood, sampled on day 0 of MenACWY control vaccination. The receptors shown here come from an adult in good health.

This clone showed up just once. The rearrangement links TRBV24-1 to TRBJ2-2, with D perhaps matching TRBD1 (6 bases). The CDR3 consists of 14 residues. In germline, CDR1 is KGHDR, CDR2 SFDVKD. Between the trimmed V and J ends, which lost 3 bases and 5 bases, there was a span of 9 bases. CDR3 loop: CATSDTGQTGELFF. Here the CDR3 DNA reads TGTGCCACCAGTGATACCGGACAGACCGGGGAGCTGTTTTTT.

CDR3 DNA: TGTGCCAGCAGCGTCGACAGGGGGCAGGATGGCTACACCTTC. Encoded protein: CASSVDRGQDGYTF. The V and J genes are TRBV7-3 and TRBJ1-2; TRBD1 matches 10 bases. There are 14 residues in the CDR3. The ends lost 5 bases at V and 6 bases at J; junction bases unmatched: 6. The germline CDR1 and CDR2 sequences are SGHTA and FQGTGA.

The V call is TRBV5-4, the J call TRBJ2-7; 7 nucleotides align to TRBD1. Trimming took 0 bases from V and 3 from J; bases not matched to a gene: 3. This CDR3 is built from 14 residues. Germline-derived CDR1 and CDR2 are SGHNT and YYREEE (reference sequence). CDR3 loop: CASSLGQGNYEQYF. Here the CDR3 DNA reads TGTGCCAGCAGCTTGGGACAGGGAAACTACGAGCAGTACTTC.

The rearrangement joins TRBV19 to TRBJ1-1, with unresolved D. Germline V gene data show CDR1 as LNHDA and CDR2 as SQIVND (reference sequence). With 7 bases removed from V and 6 bases from J, the gap between germline ends came to 12 bases. This CDR3 is built from 12 residues. CDR3 coding DNA: TGTGCCAGTAAAGGGAACAAACCTGAAGCTTTCTTT. Translation gives CASKGNKPEAFF.

This clone was counted once. The gene calls are TRBV19 and TRBJ1-2, with 7 bases that match TRBD1. Germline V gene sequence: CDR1 LNHDA, CDR2 SQIVND (reference sequence). The CDR3 has 13 residues. The trim removed 11 bases at V and 1 base at J, leaving 7 bases unmatched. The CDR3: CACAWDSNYGYTF. The CDR3 bases are TGTGCCTGTGCTTGGGACAGTAACTATGGCTACACCTTC.

V gene TRBV10-3 combines with J gene TRBJ1-2, with unresolved D. The CDR3 spans 15 residues. Germline-derived CDR1 and CDR2 are ENHRY and SYGVKD. The germline V and J ends were trimmed by 10 bases and 3 bases, with 21 bases remaining between them. CDR3 loop: CATSVTSERDYGYTF. The CDR3 DNA follows: TGTGCCACCTCAGTGACATCGGAACGCGACTATGGCTACACCTTC.

V and J are TRBV24-1 and TRBJ1-1, with D possibly being TRBD1 (6 bases). V lost 7 bases, J lost 4 bases, and 12 bases lay in between. CDR3 length: 13 residues. Per the germline V gene, CDR1 is KGHDR and CDR2 is SFDVKD. The CDR3 sequence is CATSRGWSTEAFF. Written as DNA, the CDR3 is TGTGCCACCAGCAGGGGTTGGAGCACTGAAGCTTTCTTT.

The chain has TRBV2 and TRBJ2-7; 8 bases agree with TRBD1. This CDR3 spans 13 amino acids. Losses at the gene ends were 10 bases for V and 1 base for J; bases not matched to a gene: 6. Per germline, CDR1 SNHLY and CDR2 FYNNEI. The CDR3 is CATRQGSSYEQYF. For the CDR3, the DNA is TGTGCCACACGACAGGGGTCTTCCTACGAGCAGTACTTC.

The rearrangement joins TRBV18 to TRBJ2-3; the D gene is possibly TRBD1 (5 bases). From germline, CDR1 is KGHSH and CDR2 LQKENI. V lost 3 bases, J lost 1 base, and 5 bases lay in between. The CDR3 covers 13 residues. Written as DNA, the CDR3 is TGTGCCAGCTCACCGACAGGCACAGATACGCAGTATTTT. Protein: CASSPTGTDTQYF.

This chain joins TRBV5-6 and TRBJ2-2, with 7 bases that match TRBD1. The CDR3 runs 14 residues. Germline lookup yields CDR1 SGHDT and CDR2 YYEEEE. V dropped 5 bases and J dropped 6; count of bases not matched to a gene: 7. The DNA for the CDR3 is TGTGCCAGCAGGCGACAGGGTTGGGCCGGGGAGCTGTTTTTT. Translated: CASRRQGWAGELFF. Looking up the rest from reference TRBV5-6 and TRBJ2-2 gives the full variable domain: DAGVTQSPTHLIKTRGQQVTLRCSPKSGHDTVSWYQQALGQGPQFIFQYYEEEERQRGNFPDRFSGHQFPNYSSELNVNALLLGDSALYLCASRRQGWAGELFFGEGSRLTVL.

The V call is TRBV6-5, the J call TRBJ1-4; weak D call: TRBD1 (5 bases). Germline V gives CDR1 MNHEY, CDR2 SVGAGI. The CDR3 covers 15 residues. Trimming took off 6 bases at V and 0 bases at J, with 11 bases between the two ends. In DNA, the CDR3 is TGTGCCAGCAGGGGCCCGGGGCCAACTAATGAAAAACTGTTTTTT. Translated, it gives CASRGPGPTNEKLFF.

The chain links TRBV6-5 to TRBJ1-2; TRBD1 agrees at 8 bases. Germline trimming cut 0 bases from V and 2 bases from J; bases unmatched to any gene: 5. The CDR3 spans 16 residues. Germline CDR1 reads MNHEY; CDR2 reads SVGAGI. The CDR3 sequence: CASSYSLRGQNYGYTF. The CDR3 DNA follows: TGTGCCAGCAGTTACTCACTCAGGGGGCAAAACTATGGCTACACCTTC.

The V call is TRBV6-1, the J call TRBJ2-7; TRBD1 might be the D (6 bases). The V end lost 2 bases, the J end lost 3 bases, and 14 bases lay between the germline ends. Germline V gene lookup returns CDR1 MNHNS and CDR2 SASEGT. The CDR3 extends over 15 amino acids. CDR3 residues: CASSEQSVRGYEQYF. In DNA form, the CDR3 reads TGTGCCAGCAGTGAACAATCTGTCAGGGGCTACGAGCAGTACTTC.

This clone was detected only a few times. The rearrangement joins TRBV4-1 to TRBJ2-7, with D possibly being TRBD2 (6 bases). This CDR3 contains 14 residues. Germline CDR1 reads MGHRA; CDR2 reads YSYEKL. Trimming cost V 4 bases and J 6 bases, with 16 bases left between them. The CDR3 coding sequence is TGCGCCAGCAGCCCCCTCCGGGGGAATAGCGAGCAGTACTTC. It is translated as CASSPLRGNSEQYF.

The rearrangement links TRBV6-5 to TRBJ1-1; the D gene is possibly TRBD1 (5 bases). Germline V gene data show CDR1 as MNHEY and CDR2 as SVGAGI. The ends were cut back, 7 bases at V and 6 bases at J, with 15 bases in the middle. The CDR3 runs to 13 residues. The CDR3 coding sequence is TGTGCCAGCATAAACCCGGGGGTACCTGAAGCTTTCTTT. It yields the protein CASINPGVPEAFF.

The chain joins TRBV28 to TRBJ2-1; 9 positions match TRBD1. With V trimmed by 0 bases and J by 6 bases, 9 bases remained unmatched. Germline-derived CDR1 and CDR2 are MDHEN and SYDVKM. The CDR3 loop spans 17 amino acids. The DNA of the CDR3 is TGTGCCAGCAGTTTATGGGCCGGGACAGGGAGCTTCAATGAGCAGTTCTTC. Encoded protein: CASSLWAGTGSFNEQFF.

CDR3 nucleotides: TGTGCCAGCAGTGGCCGGGACAGGGGAACCCTCGACAATCAGCCCCAGCATTTT. Its protein is CASSGRDRGTLDNQPQHF. The chain links TRBV6-2 or TRBV6-3 to TRBJ1-5; the match to TRBD1 covers 10 bases. CDR1 is MNHEY and CDR2 is SVGEGT in the germline V gene. The CDR3 loop spans 18 amino acids. Trimming removed 5 bases from V and 3 bases from J; junction bases left unmatched: 13.

This sequence joins TRBV5-1 and TRBJ1-2; D is perhaps TRBD1 (6 bases). This CDR3 is 15 amino acids long. The germline V and J ends were trimmed by 0 bases and 3 bases, with 12 bases remaining between them. The germline V gene encodes CDR1 SGHRS and CDR2 YFSETQ. For the CDR3, the DNA is TGCGCCAGCAGCTTGGCTGGCAGGGGAGACTATGGCTACACCTTC. Amino acids: CASSLAGRGDYGYTF. Filled out from reference TRBV5-1 and TRBJ1-2, the complete variable domain reads KAGVTQTPRYLIKTRGQQVTLSCSPISGHRSVSWYQQTPGQGLQFLFEYFSETQRNKGNFPGRFSGRQFSNSRSEMNVSTLELGDSALYLCASSLAGRGDYGYTFGSGTRLTVV.

The chain combines TRBV6-5 with TRBJ2-7, with 8 bases identical to TRBD1. The germline V gene has CDR1 MNHEY and CDR2 SVGAGI. This CDR3 comprises 16 residues. With 0 bases clipped from V and 5 bases from J, the junction kept 9 bases outside the gene matches. This chain's CDR3 is CASSYSSGQGSHEQYF. CDR3 DNA: TGTGCCAGCAGTTACTCATCCGGACAGGGATCCCACGAGCAGTACTTC.

The chain employs TRBV30 and TRBJ1-2, with unresolved D. V was trimmed by 2 bases and J by 0 bases, leaving 7 bases between them. Germline V gene data show CDR1 as GTSNPN and CDR2 as SVGIG (reference sequence). The CDR3 has 13 residues. The CDR3 nucleotides are TGTGCCTGGAGTCGGACTGCTAACTATGGCTACACCTTC. Translating gives CAWSRTANYGYTF.

J is TRBJ1-2 and V is TRBV9; D remains unclear. This CDR3 spans 13 amino acids. Germline CDR1 SGDLS, CDR2 YYNGEE. The V end lost 3 bases, the J end lost 8 bases, and 14 bases lay between the germline ends. CDR3 nucleotide sequence: TGTGCCAGCAGCGCCGGGCCCTTCGAGGGCTACACCTTC. Protein sequence: CASSAGPFEGYTF.

The chain has TRBV28 and TRBJ2-7; perhaps TRBD1 as D (6 bases). V lost 2 bases and J lost 1, with 12 bases in between. Germline CDR1 and CDR2: MDHEN and SYDVKM. CDR3 length: 15 residues. For the CDR3, the DNA is TGTGCCAGCAGTTTAGCCTCGACAGGTTCCTACGAGCAGTACTTC. Encoded protein: CASSLASTGSYEQYF.